The clone carrying this T cell receptor (beta chain) was counted only a few times. Its antigen is unidentified. TCRdb's table, derived via immunoSEQ multiplex PCR, lists solely in-frame clones and lacks some. The sample holds 7,500 to 10,000 clones, about 80% seen once. This CDR3 has 14 amino acids. Germline CDR1 reads SQVTM; CDR2 reads ANQGSEA. V lost 4 bases and J lost 3; bases outside the gene matches: 8. The data belong to a study of STAT5B mutations in CD4+ large granular lymphocyte leukemia. Findings of the study overall: Patient cell sources varied; several CD4-sorted samples entered the clonality comparison.

The chain recombines TRBV29-1 with TRBJ2-7, with TRBD1 matching over 8 bases. This receptor was taken from a man aged 55 to 70 with CD4+ T-cell large granular lymphocyte leukemia. The sequenced sample consisted of PBMCs. The DNA of the CDR3 is TGCAGCGTTGCGCAGGGGGCAAGCCTCTACGAGCAGTACTTC. It is translated as CSVAQGASLYEQYF.